Listed below are T cell receptor beta chains from one sample, sequenced in a study of shared clonotypes between healthy human individuals. This table comes from immunoSEQ multiplex PCR, and its TCRdb copy is limited to in-frame clones, with some not included. Counted here are about 1.4 million clones, roughly 97% occurring once; the ten biggest clones make up 1.2%. The sample was naive CD4+ T cells sorted from blood. The source of these receptors is a man aged 30 to 39 in good health. Each CDR3 is given with its conserved first and last residue. The order of the fields is clone size, V gene, D gene, J gene, CDR3 protein, CDR3 DNA. The D gene is left open where the match is weak. The size entry is marked missing in some rows and otherwise reads once, few, many or a size class.

abundance: -
v_gene: TRBV2
d_gene: -
j_gene: TRBJ1-1
CDR3aa: CASSDRASRNTEAFF
CDR3nt: TGTGCCAGCAGTGACCGGGCCTCCAGGAACACTGAAGCTTTCTTT

abundance: -
v_gene: TRBV11-2
d_gene: -
j_gene: TRBJ2-2
CDR3aa: CASSLGVGRELFF
CDR3nt: TGTGCCAGCAGCTTAGGTGTGGGTAGGGAGCTGTTTTTT

abundance: once
v_gene: TRBV2
d_gene: TRBD1
j_gene: TRBJ2-7
CDR3aa: CASRRTGGSSYEQYF
CDR3nt: TGTGCCAGCAGGCGGACAGGAGGTAGCTCCTACGAGCAGTACTTC

abundance: -
v_gene: TRBV6-1
d_gene: -
j_gene: TRBJ2-1
CDR3aa: CASKYTPGNNEQFF
CDR3nt: TGTGCCAGCAAGTACACCCCCGGAAACAATGAGCAGTTCTTC

abundance: -
v_gene: TRBV19
d_gene: -
j_gene: TRBJ1-5
CDR3aa: CASLGWKGSWVNQPQHF
CDR3nt: TGTGCCAGTCTAGGATGGAAGGGGAGTTGGGTTAATCAGCCCCAGCATTTT

abundance: -
v_gene: TRBV27
d_gene: -
j_gene: TRBJ2-2
CDR3aa: CASRTQTGANTGELFF
CDR3nt: TGTGCCAGCAGGACGCAGACAGGAGCGAACACCGGGGAGCTGTTTTTT

abundance: -
v_gene: TRBV5-1
d_gene: TRBD1
j_gene: TRBJ1-3
CDR3aa: CASSFPSGQGGNTIYF
CDR3nt: TGCGCCAGCAGCTTCCCCTCGGGACAGGGAGGAAACACCATATATTTT

abundance: -
v_gene: TRBV5-4
d_gene: -
j_gene: TRBJ2-7
CDR3aa: CASRTSAGHEQYF
CDR3nt: TGTGCCAGTCGCACGTCGGCCGGGCACGAGCAGTACTTC

abundance: -
v_gene: TRBV7-6
d_gene: TRBD1
j_gene: TRBJ2-7
CDR3aa: CASSPGTGGYEQYF
CDR3nt: TGTGCCAGCAGCCCAGGGACAGGGGGCTACGAGCAGTACTTC

abundance: -
v_gene: TRBV7-3
d_gene: TRBD2
j_gene: TRBJ2-1
CDR3aa: CASSHTTSGDYNEQFF
CDR3nt: TGTGCCAGCAGCCATACTACTAGCGGGGACTACAATGAGCAGTTCTTC

abundance: -
v_gene: TRBV7-9
d_gene: TRBD1
j_gene: TRBJ2-2
CDR3aa: CASSLEFWTGNTGELFF
CDR3nt: TGTGCCAGCAGCTTAGAGTTTTGGACAGGGAACACCGGGGAGCTGTTTTTT

abundance: -
v_gene: TRBV10-1
d_gene: TRBD2
j_gene: TRBJ2-3
CDR3aa: CASSGREALIDTQYF
CDR3nt: TGCGCCAGCAGTGGTCGGGAGGCCTTAATAGATACGCAGTATTTT

abundance: -
v_gene: TRBV4-1
d_gene: TRBD1
j_gene: TRBJ2-6
CDR3aa: CASSRGTGESGANVLTF
CDR3nt: TGCGCCAGCAGCCGAGGGACAGGGGAGTCTGGGGCCAACGTCCTGACTTTC

abundance: -
v_gene: TRBV11-2
d_gene: TRBD2
j_gene: TRBJ2-1
CDR3aa: CASSPGTSGTPGQFF
CDR3nt: TGTGCCAGCAGCCCAGGGACTAGTGGCACCCCCGGCCAGTTCTTC

abundance: -
v_gene: TRBV19
d_gene: TRBD1
j_gene: TRBJ1-5
CDR3aa: CASSSGTGIQPQHF
CDR3nt: TGTGCCAGTAGTAGCGGGACAGGGATTCAGCCCCAGCATTTT

abundance: -
v_gene: TRBV29-1
d_gene: TRBD1
j_gene: TRBJ2-7
CDR3aa: CSVDGTGLRNEQYF
CDR3nt: TGCAGCGTTGACGGGACAGGCCTTCGTAACGAGCAGTACTTC

abundance: -
v_gene: TRBV7-9
d_gene: TRBD2
j_gene: TRBJ2-7
CDR3aa: CASSLRLAGLDEQYF
CDR3nt: TGTGCCAGCAGCTTAAGACTAGCGGGCCTCGACGAGCAGTACTTC

abundance: -
v_gene: TRBV7-9
d_gene: -
j_gene: TRBJ2-4
CDR3aa: CASSLVPGNIQYF
CDR3nt: TGTGCCAGCAGCTTAGTCCCGGGGAACATTCAGTACTTC

abundance: -
v_gene: TRBV5-1
d_gene: -
j_gene: TRBJ1-3
CDR3aa: CASSLTQEGTIYF
CDR3nt: TGCGCCAGCAGCTTAACTCAGGAGGGCACCATATATTTT

abundance: -
v_gene: TRBV27
d_gene: TRBD1
j_gene: TRBJ1-4
CDR3aa: CASSLSGRGHEKLFF
CDR3nt: TGTGCCAGCAGTTTATCAGGCAGGGGGCATGAAAAACTGTTTTTT

abundance: -
v_gene: TRBV7-7
d_gene: TRBD2
j_gene: TRBJ2-1
CDR3aa: CASSLTWTSQYNEQFF
CDR3nt: TGTGCCAGCAGCTTAACTTGGACTAGCCAATACAATGAGCAGTTCTTC

abundance: -
v_gene: TRBV30
d_gene: TRBD1
j_gene: TRBJ1-2
CDR3aa: CAWSVRDRGYGYTF
CDR3nt: TGTGCCTGGAGTGTGCGGGACAGGGGCTATGGCTACACCTTC

abundance: -
v_gene: TRBV6-1
d_gene: TRBD2
j_gene: TRBJ2-7
CDR3aa: CASSASGSYEQYF
CDR3nt: TGTGCCAGCAGTGCCAGCGGGAGCTACGAGCAGTACTTC

abundance: -
v_gene: TRBV7-3
d_gene: TRBD1
j_gene: TRBJ1-1
CDR3aa: CASSPTGGSTEAFF
CDR3nt: TGTGCCAGCAGCCCGACAGGGGGGTCCACTGAAGCTTTCTTT

abundance: -
v_gene: TRBV11-2
d_gene: TRBD2
j_gene: TRBJ2-1
CDR3aa: CASSLGPRGRNDEQFF
CDR3nt: TGTGCCAGCAGCTTAGGGCCGCGCGGGAGAAACGATGAGCAGTTCTTC

abundance: once
v_gene: TRBV4-1
d_gene: -
j_gene: TRBJ1-5
CDR3aa: CASSQALGFGQPQHF
CDR3nt: TGCGCCAGCAGCCAAGCTTTGGGGTTCGGGCAGCCCCAGCATTTT

abundance: -
v_gene: TRBV5-1
d_gene: -
j_gene: TRBJ2-6
CDR3aa: CASREGGANVLTF
CDR3nt: TGCGCCAGCAGAGAAGGTGGGGCCAACGTCCTGACTTTC

abundance: -
v_gene: TRBV5-1
d_gene: -
j_gene: TRBJ2-1
CDR3aa: CASSLEVQWWVF
CDR3nt: TGCGCCAGCAGCTTGGAGGTACAATGGTGGGTCTTC

abundance: -
v_gene: TRBV29-1
d_gene: -
j_gene: TRBJ1-1
CDR3aa: CSVCGQRNTEAFF
CDR3nt: TGCAGCGTTTGCGGGCAGAGAAACACTGAAGCTTTCTTT

abundance: -
v_gene: TRBV5-1
d_gene: TRBD1
j_gene: TRBJ2-7
CDR3aa: CASSLARQGRHEQYF
CDR3nt: TGCGCCAGCAGCTTGGCTAGACAGGGTAGGCACGAGCAGTACTTC

abundance: -
v_gene: TRBV29-1
d_gene: -
j_gene: TRBJ2-5
CDR3aa: CSVFPGPQETQYF
CDR3nt: TGCAGCGTTTTCCCGGGACCGCAAGAGACCCAGTACTTC

abundance: -
v_gene: TRBV10-3
d_gene: TRBD2
j_gene: TRBJ2-3
CDR3aa: CAISEWGISGSLPSTDTQYF
CDR3nt: TGTGCCATCAGTGAGTGGGGGATTAGCGGGAGCCTCCCTAGCACAGATACGCAGTATTTT

abundance: -
v_gene: TRBV5-1
d_gene: -
j_gene: TRBJ2-7
CDR3aa: CASSSGPGDEQYF
CDR3nt: TGCGCCAGCAGCTCGGGACCGGGGGACGAGCAGTACTTC

abundance: -
v_gene: TRBV5-4
d_gene: TRBD1
j_gene: TRBJ2-7
CDR3aa: CASSFRQGLHYEQYF
CDR3nt: TGTGCCAGCAGCTTTCGACAGGGCCTTCATTACGAGCAGTACTTC

abundance: once
v_gene: TRBV11-2
d_gene: -
j_gene: TRBJ2-3
CDR3aa: CASSLAPGSRTDTQYF
CDR3nt: TGTGCCAGCAGCTTAGCGCCGGGATCCCGCACAGATACGCAGTATTTT

abundance: once
v_gene: TRBV4-3
d_gene: -
j_gene: TRBJ2-1
CDR3aa: CASSLAYRDNEQFF
CDR3nt: TGCGCCAGCAGCCTCGCCTACAGGGACAATGAGCAGTTCTTC

abundance: once
v_gene: TRBV28
d_gene: -
j_gene: TRBJ2-1
CDR3aa: CASRLRGEQFF
CDR3nt: TGTGCCAGCAGACTTCGGGGGGAGCAGTTCTTC

abundance: -
v_gene: TRBV10-2
d_gene: -
j_gene: TRBJ2-5
CDR3aa: CASRTRGGQETQYF
CDR3nt: TGCGCCAGCAGAACCCGAGGGGGTCAAGAGACCCAGTACTTC

abundance: once
v_gene: TRBV28
d_gene: -
j_gene: TRBJ1-5
CDR3aa: CASIRGWDQPQHF
CDR3nt: TGTGCCAGCATCAGAGGATGGGATCAGCCCCAGCATTTT

abundance: -
v_gene: TRBV6-1
d_gene: TRBD2
j_gene: TRBJ2-7
CDR3aa: CASSEGWGRAPYEQYF
CDR3nt: TGTGCCAGCAGTGAAGGTTGGGGGAGGGCCCCCTACGAGCAGTACTTC

abundance: -
v_gene: TRBV27
d_gene: TRBD2
j_gene: TRBJ2-1
CDR3aa: CASSSTTSGRVRNEQFF
CDR3nt: TGTGCCAGCAGTTCTACGACTAGCGGGAGAGTTCGTAATGAGCAGTTCTTC

abundance: -
v_gene: TRBV29-1
d_gene: -
j_gene: TRBJ1-2
CDR3aa: CSGVTNLYGYTF
CDR3nt: TGCAGCGGGGTAACTAATCTCTATGGCTACACCTTC

abundance: -
v_gene: TRBV5-8
d_gene: TRBD2
j_gene: TRBJ2-7
CDR3aa: CASSLDIAGGPSGEQYF
CDR3nt: TGTGCCAGCAGCTTGGATATAGCGGGAGGGCCTAGTGGCGAGCAGTACTTC

abundance: once
v_gene: TRBV7-7
d_gene: -
j_gene: TRBJ2-2
CDR3aa: CASSPTGWSNTGELFF
CDR3nt: TGTGCCAGCAGCCCGACTGGATGGTCGAACACCGGGGAGCTGTTTTTT